This TCR beta chain was sequenced for a study of identical twins. Notes on the study in general: The models gave estimates that fell short of the out-of-frame TCR alpha sharing seen in monozygotic twins. The study drew conclusions from cross-sectional statistical analysis, not from following the same donors.

Deletions cut 0 bases from V and 2 bases from J, with 11 bases between. Germline loops: CDR1 LNHNV, CDR2 YYDKDF (reference sequence). This CDR3 is built from 16 residues. The cDNA had a unique molecular identifier and a template-switch universal primer site. One entry per CDR3 protein, called by TCRdb with MiXCR from the 5' RACE reads. Among around 510,000 distinct CDR3 sequences listed, approximately 14% were seen once. This clonotype was seen at least ten times. As yet, its antigen is unknown. The same data also contributed to another study, on yellow fever vaccine responses in identical twins.

The source material was CD4+ T cells sorted from blood. The receptor comes from a woman aged 18-30 years in good health. The J gene is TRBJ2-1, the V gene TRBV15; D could derive from TRBD1 or TRBD2 (6 bases each). CDR3 sequence: CATSRDRGGPYNEQFF. CDR3 bases: TGTGCCACCAGCAGAGATAGAGGGGGGCCCTACAATGAGCAGTTCTTC. Full variable domain (remainder filled in from reference TRBV15 and TRBJ2-1): DAMVIQNPRYQVTQFGKPVTLSCSQTLNHNVMYWYQQKSSQAPKLLFHYYDKDFNNEADTPDNFQSRRPNTSFCFLDIRSPGLGDTAMYLCATSRDRGGPYNEQFFGPGTRLTVL.